This T cell receptor (beta chain) stems from a study of cytomegalovirus exposure and HLA in healthy donors (dated by TCRdb to about 2017). Some background on the complete study: According to an earlier analysis of 550 to 700 of the donors, about 179 million T cells yielded roughly 100 million unique TCR beta sequences and 276 Gb of sequence data. An early release covering about 600 HLA-typed donors comprised about 300 gigabases of sequencing data and around 80 million unique TCR sequences. Of the 398 genotyped donors, around 81% fell in the genetic ancestry cluster associated with self-reported Caucasian donors. The aim of the study was to test whether cataloging public T cell receptors could identify signatures of past pathogen exposure. Using immunosequencing, the study profiled T cell repertoires from fewer than 850 subjects and related those repertoires to cytomegalovirus serostatus. Along with the roughly 670-subject first cohort, a separate validation cohort of over a hundred different subjects was used. High-throughput TCR immunosequencing, statistical association of individual TCRs with disease status, and machine learning were combined to predict cytomegalovirus infection status. A later analysis re-analyzed previously published TCR beta repertoires from 660 or so donors and added high-resolution HLA genotyping to study TCR occurrence patterns. In the later analysis, no new phenotypic data were used to find candidate immune exposures; instead, reliance was placed on TCR beta sequences and their occurrence across donors. An earlier analysis of 500 to 750 of the donors applied high-throughput TCR beta sequencing to assess whether each TCR beta V gene segment acted as functional or pseudogenic. Donor age, sex, ethnicity and CMV serostatus were collected together with the repertoire data. Genome-wide SNP genotypes for about 60% of the 666 donors were used in a later genetic analysis, which treated that subset as a discovery cohort. All discovery cohort repertoires had been generated using a single sequencing platform. HLA typing included class I and class II loci at four-digit resolution. Typing coverage differed by locus: A, B, C, DRB1 and DQB1 were typed in about 620-630 donors, DQA1 in 522, DPA1 in 600 to 610, and DPB1 in approximately 450. Roughly 5 DR-DQ haplotypes were handled as single units for association and clustering because linkage in the cohort was strong. Across roughly 420 genotyped donors of the cohort, an average of approximately 200,000 unique TCR beta nucleotide sequences per donor were sequenced, and 15% to 20% of those sequences were non-productive.

CDR1 and CDR2 were assigned from the germline V gene as SGHAT and FQNNGV. The CDR3 sequence holds 14 residues, the cysteine and phenylalanine included. The retained sequence is limited to the CDR3, 42 bases, with the frame set at the first base. Trimming at the junction amounts to 5 bases on V and 6 bases on J, and the germline ends lie 13 bases apart. Here is what the overall study found, with its caveats: In an earlier analysis of over 550 of the donors, most TCR beta V segments were observed in productive rearrangements about 87% or about 30% of the time, broadly matching IMGT annotations. Sequencing depth was assumed to be roughly uniform across donors in the presence/absence analyses, though that assumption may not hold. According to a later genetic analysis, donors in an Asian-associated ancestry cluster had fewer N-insertions in productive TCRs than the approximately 670-donor mean. In a later analysis, HLA-associated TCR beta chains were found to be more clonally expanded and to have lower generation probabilities than equally common non-associated chains. A few of the identified cytomegalovirus-associated TCR beta chains were confirmed in vitro to be specific for cytomegalovirus antigens. Correlated functional status among segregating V segments might reflect linkage disequilibrium, but an unknown experimental factor could not be ruled out. The authors suggested that the approach could potentially be extended to other disease states and immunological phenotypes. For the cohort, immune exposure information was limited to CMV serostatus. A later analysis associated some 17,000 TCR beta sequences with specific HLA alleles at a false discovery rate of 0.05. A later analysis found that TCR association rates varied across HLA loci, with DRB1 alleles showing the most associated TCRs and HLA-C alleles the fewest. Some IMGT-functional V segments, including TRBV6-2 and TRBV6-3, could not be told apart with the 87-base-pair reads, so those segments were excluded. According to a later analysis, parvovirus B19, influenza, CMV and Epstein-Barr virus appeared linked to several top co-occurrence clusters. Most TCR sequences were observed very rarely across donors, whereas some public TCRs were present in many individuals. A group of highly shared sequence variants was considered likely to be a technical artifact of the sequencing pipeline. A later genetic analysis associated a missense DCLRE1C variant with V-gene and J-gene trimming of TCR beta chains, and an independent cohort replicated the association. The study listed approximately 150 TCR beta chains as associated with cytomegalovirus. This cohort had only TCR beta chains sequenced, and the lack of alpha or paired-chain data limited which features could be detected. A further reported finding was that TCR beta sequences accurately predicted the HLA-A and HLA-B alleles for most subjects in the first cohort. Because counts were too low, seventeen rarely observed V segments, including chromosome 9 orphons, were excluded from the earlier analysis of several hundred of the donors. The classifier was reported to diagnose cytomegalovirus status with high specificity and sensitivity in both the original and validation cohorts. According to a later analysis, most CMV-associated TCR beta chains appeared to be HLA-restricted, and the HLA associations seemed to be driven largely by CMV exposure. Strong co-occurrence of HLA alleles, especially DR and DQ, made assigning TCR associations to individual alleles difficult. Because HLA typing was unavailable for some donors at each locus, only the typed subset was used in association tests.

The protocol used for the library was the immunoSEQ multiplex PCR assay. For the multiplex PCR, a mixture combining 60 forward primers for TCR Vbeta segments and 13 reverse primers for TCR Jbeta segments was used. The CDR3 region of rearranged TCR beta genes was amplified from genomic DNA with a multiplex PCR assay. The amplified TCR beta libraries were sequenced on the Illumina HiSeq System as 87-base-pair reads. The authors' pipeline ran thus. A later analysis tallied about 77 million unique TCR beta chains across the 610 or so repertoires, and some 10 million of those chains were shared by two or more donors. Raw reads were error-corrected and collapsed into unique sequences by a nearest-neighbor algorithm in which closely related sequences were merged to remove PCR and sequencing errors. Alignment of CDR3 sequences to IMGT reference sequences was used to assign V, D and J gene segments. For a sequence to be retained, at least a six-nucleotide match to both a V gene segment and a J gene segment was required. A rearrangement was called productive if the CDR3 had no stop codons and remained in frame with V and J, and every other rearrangement was called non-productive. CDR3 was defined according to IMGT convention as the region running from the second conserved V-encoded cysteine to the conserved J-encoded phenylalanine. The earlier analysis of about 500 of the donors excluded sequences that lacked an unambiguous match to a single V gene segment. In an earlier analysis of 450 to 750 of the donors, a V segment was called functional when productive rearrangements were above 56.7%, and segregating when the standard deviation between donors exceeded 5%. A statistical classification framework was built for diagnosing cytomegalovirus status from the catalog of TCR beta chain sequences. V and J gene assignment, in a later analysis, came from comparing TCR nucleotide sequences with IMGT/GENE-DB human TR gene sequences. In a later analysis, CDR3 sequences and most-parsimonious VDJ recombination scenarios were assigned using the TCRdist pipeline. In a later analysis, each TCR beta chain was defined by its CDR3 amino acid sequence together with its V-gene family, and reads lacking a unique V-gene family were excluded. To address suspected cross-contamination and a sequencing artifact, a later analysis removed roughly 580 highly shared, low-generation-probability nucleotide sequences. In a later analysis, a clonal expansion index was calculated for each public chain from normalized within-repertoire ranks of inferred template counts. In a later analysis, generation probabilities were computed with a VDJ recombination model fitted to out-of-frame rearrangements, and the resulting probabilities were checked against IGoR. Hypergeometric tests were used in a later analysis to score TCR-TCR, TCR-HLA and TCR-CMV co-occurrence, with a repertoire-size bias correction applied to the TCR pairs. To estimate false discovery rates, a later analysis permuted the HLA or CMV assignments 20 times. In a later analysis, co-occurring TCRs were grouped using DBSCAN, with TCRdist sequence similarity added in when clustering inside HLA-allele-positive subsets. Repertoires with fewer than 30,000 or more than 120,000 public chains were left out of co-occurrence clustering, as were roughly five repertoires with anomalous nucleotide sharing. In TCRdb, the immuneACCESS table is reduced to in-frame sequences with V and J assigned. These tables do not hold every clone; where another copy was compared, an unresolved V gene accounts for under half, and the others remain unexplained. V and J calls and clone size are those listed in that table; D and trimming were worked out from the DNA. Counted in this sample were about 69,000 clones; around 76% of them appeared once. The top ten constitute 3.3% of the sample.

As regards this clone: Its target antigen remains unknown. The record has no base qualities; no much larger clone is one base away.

In total, more than 500 healthy bone marrow donors made up the cohort. At the time of sampling, all cohort members were nominally healthy, though unrecorded immune exposures were likely present. The donor tested CMV seronegative and was one of the 352 seronegative cohort members. Every donor gave a peripheral blood sample, and the peripheral blood mononuclear cells from that sample were used for TCR beta sequencing. Genomic DNA extraction from the blood cell samples was performed with the Qiagen DNeasy Blood Extraction Kit. This sequence uses TRBV11-2 and TRBJ1-4, with TRBD1 tentatively as D gene (5 bases match). Material: PBMCs. The receptor comes from a young man in good health and CMV-seronegative. The nucleotide sequence reads as follows: TGTGCCAGCAGCCCCGGGGGGGGGTATGAAAAACTGTTTTTT. Its translation is CASSPGGGYEKLFF.